One and the same sample provided the 17 T cell receptor beta chains below, sequenced in a study of post-analysis software for immune sequencing data. Study outcomes and limitations: TRBV5-6, TRBV5-1 and TRBV20-1 were among five TRBV segments more frequent in patients than controls.

These receptors are not linked to any known antigen. Unique molecular identifiers were built into the TCR beta cDNA libraries. MiXCR, applied by TCRdb to the PCR reads, yields one record per CDR3 protein. The data hold about 820,000 distinct CDR3 sequences, with roughly half observed a single time. Sequencing was performed on blood. These receptors all stem from a girl aged 5 to 17 with multiple sclerosis.

The chain links TRBV7-9 to TRBJ1-5; 9 nucleotides match TRBD1. The CDR3 contains 14 residues. V gave up 5 bases and J gave up 5 bases; unmatched junction bases: 4. Per germline, CDR1 SEHNR and CDR2 FQNEAQ (reference sequence). The CDR3 DNA reads TGTGCCAGCAGCGGGCGGACAGGGGATCAGCCCCAGCATTTT. It yields the protein CASSGRTGDQPQHF.

The V gene is TRBV10-3, the J gene TRBJ2-1; no clear D. Trimming removed 3 bases at V and 5 bases at J, with 11 bases between. Per the germline V gene, CDR1 is ENHRY and CDR2 is SYGVKD. The CDR3 length is 14 residues. CDR3 sequence: CAISDTLVNNEQFF. The CDR3 bases are TGTGCCATCAGTGACACCTTAGTGAACAATGAGCAGTTCTTC.

The genes are TRBV20-1 and TRBJ2-1; TRBD2 matches at 8 bases. The CDR3 totals 13 residues. The V gene's germline CDR1 is DFQATT and CDR2 SNEGSKA (reference sequence). V was clipped by 3 bases and J by 2 bases; unmatched bases: 0. The CDR3 bases are TGCAGTGCTAGCGGGAGGGCCTACAATGAGCAGTTCTTC. As protein: CSASGRAYNEQFF.

In its sample, this clonotype was seen a few times. This chain links TRBV20-1 with TRBJ1-2; a possible D gene is TRBD1 (6 bases). V lost 6 bases to trimming and J lost 3 bases, with 17 bases between them. The CDR3 has 14 residues. From germline, CDR1 is DFQATT and CDR2 SNEGSKA (reference sequence). CDR3 protein: CSAARDNRDYGYTF. Here the CDR3 DNA reads TGCAGTGCCGCTCGGGACAACAGGGACTATGGCTACACCTTC.

This clonotype was picked up a small number of times. The chain carries TRBV5-1 and TRBJ2-7; 9 nucleotides line up with TRBD1. CDR3 length: 17 amino acids. V shed 4 bases, J shed 2 bases, and the junction held 13 bases outside the gene matches. The germline V gene has CDR1 SGHRS and CDR2 YFSETQ. CDR3 DNA: TGCGCCAGCAGCCACGGGACAGGGTGGTCCCTAACCTACGAGCAGTACTTC. It encodes CASSHGTGWSLTYEQYF.

This clonotype was counted once. The chain is built from TRBV6-1 and TRBJ1-2; the match to TRBD1 covers 7 bases. The germline CDR1 and CDR2 sequences are MNHNS and SASEGT. V lost 6 bases to trimming and J lost 1 base; unmatched junction nucleotides: 14. The CDR3 has 17 amino acids. The CDR3 DNA is TGTGCCAGCAGACGACAGGGCCAACTAAGGATTAACTATGGCTACACCTTC. Translating gives CASRRQGQLRINYGYTF.

The chain links TRBV7-6 to TRBJ1-2; TRBD1 matches 10 bases. The V gene's germline CDR1 is SGHVS and CDR2 FNYEAQ. There are 15 residues in the CDR3. V shed 4 bases and J 2 bases; nucleotides not matched to a gene: 4. DNA for the CDR3: TGTGCCAGCAGCTCCGCGACAGGGGGCAACTATGGCTACACCTTC. Translating it yields CASSSATGGNYGYTF.

This clonotype has just a few counts. This chain joins TRBV9 and TRBJ2-4, with TRBD2 matching over 8 bases. The assigned J gene may be wrong: the sequence end matches TRBJ2-5 better. The CDR3 has 15 residues. Per germline, CDR1 SGDLS and CDR2 YYNGEE. The CDR3: CASSGGKSGGETQYF. The CDR3 region has the DNA TGTGCCAGCAGCGGAGGAAAGAGCGGGGGAGAGACCCAGTACTTC.

This chain links TRBV12-3 or TRBV12-4 with TRBJ2-4; TRBD2 might be the D (6 bases). Judging by the DNA end, TRBJ2-7 fits better; the J call may be wrong. The CDR3 contains 15 residues. This CDR3 reads CASSLRQPGDYEQYF. DNA of the CDR3: TGTGCCAGCAGTTTACGGCAGCCGGGGGACTACGAGCAGTACTTC.

This chain joins TRBV10-3 and TRBJ1-1; TRBD1 matches 8 bases. The germline V gene encodes CDR1 ENHRY and CDR2 SYGVKD. The J segment lost 1 base and the V segment lost 7 bases, leaving 2 bases of the junction unmatched. This CDR3 has 13 amino acids. In DNA form, the CDR3 reads TGTGCCATCACCGGACAGGGGAACACTGAAGCTTTCTTT. It codes for CAITGQGNTEAFF.

This chain connects TRBV20-1 to TRBJ2-1; TRBD2 aligns across 13 bases. The V segment lost 3 bases and the J segment 9 bases; nucleotides outside the gene matches: 2. CDR1 and CDR2 (germline): DFQATT, SNEGSKA (reference sequence). The CDR3 spans 13 residues. CDR3 in DNA: TGCAGTGCTAGCAGACTAGCGGGAGGTGAGCAGTTCTTC. It specifies CSASRLAGGEQFF.

The chain combines TRBV5-1 with TRBJ1-2, with TRBD1 as a possible D gene (6 bases). The CDR3 is 17 amino acids. V dropped 0 bases and J dropped 3 bases, with 18 bases sitting between them. CDR1 is SGHRS, CDR2 YFSETQ, per germline. The CDR3 DNA follows: TGCGCCAGCAGCTTGGCACCCGGGACACCGAACGACTATGGCTACACCTTC. Amino acids: CASSLAPGTPNDYGYTF.

The chain recombines TRBV29-1 with TRBJ1-1; a weak D match, TRBD1 (6 bases). Germline assignment: CDR1 SQVTM and CDR2 ANQGSEA. The V gene lost 4 bases and the J gene lost 0 bases, with 12 bases spanning the gap. There are 14 residues in the CDR3. The CDR3, as DNA: TGCAGCGTTGTTGGGGACACTATGAACACTGAAGCTTTCTTT. Protein: CSVVGDTMNTEAFF.

In this sample, this clonotype turned up a few times. The chain combines TRBV12-5 with TRBJ2-5; D unclear. V was cut by 0 bases and J by 1 base, with 9 bases left in between. The V gene's germline CDR1 is LGHNT and CDR2 FRNRAP. The CDR3 is made up of 15 amino acids. The CDR3 sequence is CASGLVQTTQETQYF. The CDR3 DNA reads as TGTGCTAGTGGTTTGGTACAAACTACCCAAGAGACCCAGTACTTC. Full variable domain (missing parts from reference TRBV12-5 and TRBJ2-5): DARVTQTPRHKVTEMGQEVTMRCQPILGHNTVFWYRQTMMQGLELLAYFRNRAPLDDSGMPKDRFSAEMPDATLATLKIQPSEPRDSAVYFCASGLVQTTQETQYFGPGTRLLVL.

The chain's CDR3 is CSARGFLAALGETQYF. CDR3 nucleotides: TGCAGTGCTAGGGGATTCCTTGCCGCGCTGGGGGAGACCCAGTACTTC. This sequence joins TRBV20-1 and TRBJ2-5; D remains ambiguous. Trimming stripped 3 bases from V and 5 bases from J, with 22 bases between. This CDR3 contains 16 residues. The germline V gene encodes CDR1 DFQATT and CDR2 SNEGSKA (reference sequence).

V gene TRBV4-1 combines with J gene TRBJ2-7; D gene unclear. Germline values: CDR1 MGHRA, CDR2 YSYEKL. The CDR3 consists of 18 residues. V shed 1 base and J shed 2 bases, with 21 bases lying between them. The CDR3 DNA reads TGCGCCAGCAGCCAAGTTTCAGGCACAACAATAGGACCCTACGAGCAGTACTTC. It specifies CASSQVSGTTIGPYEQYF.

A few counts support this clonotype. J is TRBJ1-2 and V is TRBV3-1; 7 bases map to TRBD1. J lost 4 bases, V lost 3 bases, and 8 bases had no gene match. Germline CDR1 is LGHDT and CDR2 is YNNKEL (reference sequence). CDR3 length equals 15 residues. The CDR3 region is CASSQFGTDSYGYTF. The CDR3, as DNA: TGTGCCAGCAGCCAGTTTGGGACAGATTCCTATGGCTACACCTTC.